This T cell receptor beta chain was obtained from a study of blood T cell repertoires in COVID-19. Study-wide context: The United States, Italy and Spain supplied acute and convalescent COVID-19 samples.

As processed by the authors: Nucleated cell counts were estimated from reference gene primer amplification. Some clones are missing from TCRdb's copy, which holds only in-frame ones; the method was immunoSEQ multiplex PCR. Clone size and the V and J calls come from that table; the DNA yielded D and trimming. This sample has around 170,000 clones, with around 80% found just once. V lost 1 base and J lost 6, with 15 bases in between. This CDR3 has 14 residues. The V gene's germline CDR1 is GTSNPN and CDR2 SVGIG (reference sequence). Sequenced sample: peripheral blood. J is TRBJ1-2 and V is TRBV30, with a possible D match to TRBD1 (6 bases). The TCR originated in a man between 65 and 79 years old with active or convalescent COVID-19. CDR3 nucleotides: TGTGCCTGGAGTGCGACGACAGGTGAGGATGGCTACACCTTC. Its translation: CAWSATTGEDGYTF.